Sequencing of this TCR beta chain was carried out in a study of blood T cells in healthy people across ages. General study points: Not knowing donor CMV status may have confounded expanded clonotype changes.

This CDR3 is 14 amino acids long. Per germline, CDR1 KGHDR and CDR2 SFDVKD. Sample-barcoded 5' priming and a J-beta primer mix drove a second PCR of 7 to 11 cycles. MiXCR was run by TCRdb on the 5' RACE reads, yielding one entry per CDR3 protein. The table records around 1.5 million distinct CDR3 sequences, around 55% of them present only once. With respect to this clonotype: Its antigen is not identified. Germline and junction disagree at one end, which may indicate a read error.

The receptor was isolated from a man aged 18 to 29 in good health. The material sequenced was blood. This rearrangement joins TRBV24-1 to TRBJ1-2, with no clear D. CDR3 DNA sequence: TGTGCCACCAGCTCTCGCGGTGGGGTCTATAGCTACACCTTC. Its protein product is CATSSRGGVYSYTF.